Listed here are 14 T cell receptor beta chains from one sample, sequenced in a study of cytomegalovirus exposure and HLA in healthy donors. It was with 60 Vbeta and 13 Jbeta primers that the PCR ran. Clones were read by immunoSEQ multiplex PCR, and TCRdb kept only the in-frame ones, dropping some. The repertoire holds fewer than 150,000 clones, with around 85% as singletons. Sequenced: PBMCs. The receptors were gathered from a man aged 40-49 years in good health and CMV-seropositive.

This rearrangement joins TRBV13 to TRBJ2-7; TRBD1 aligns across 8 bases. This CDR3 is 14 amino acids long. From germline, CDR1 is PRHDT and CDR2 FYEKMQ (reference sequence). J was trimmed by 6 bases and V by 4 bases; bases with no gene match: 8. In DNA, the CDR3 is TGTGCCAGCAGCTGGGGCAGGGGGCAAGGCGAGCAGTACTTC. It encodes CASSWGRGQGEQYF.

V gene TRBV13 combines with J gene TRBJ1-1; weak D call: TRBD1 (5 bases). Trimming pared 5 bases from V and 6 bases from J, leaving 16 bases between. This CDR3 has 14 residues. Per the germline V gene, CDR1 is PRHDT and CDR2 is FYEKMQ (reference sequence). CDR3 amino acids: CASSPRPQDSEAFF. CDR3 DNA: TGTGCCAGCAGCCCCAGACCACAGGATTCTGAAGCTTTCTTT.

The J gene is TRBJ2-3, the V gene TRBV5-1, with D possibly being TRBD1 (5 bases). Per the germline V gene, CDR1 is SGHRS and CDR2 is YFSETQ. V was clipped by 1 base and J by 5 bases, with 5 bases between them. This CDR3 comprises 12 residues. The CDR3 here is CASSLRGDTQYF. The CDR3 region has the DNA TGCGCCAGCAGCTTGAGGGGAGATACGCAGTATTTT.

This rearrangement joins TRBV7-9 to TRBJ1-1, with 8 bases lining up with TRBD1. The germline V gene has CDR1 SEHNR and CDR2 FQNEAQ (reference sequence). The CDR3 is 13 amino acids. J gave up 4 bases and V 5 bases, and 3 bases lay outside the gene matches. Here the CDR3 reads CASSTGGFTEAFF. The DNA for the CDR3 is TGTGCCAGCAGCACAGGGGGATTCACTGAAGCTTTCTTT.

This chain joins TRBV6-5 and TRBJ2-7, with TRBD1 matching over 9 bases. V lost 5 bases to trimming and J lost 3 bases; unmatched junction nucleotides: 5. Germline V CDR1 and CDR2: MNHEY, SVGAGI. This CDR3 spans 14 amino acids. The chain's CDR3 is CASSRQGVDYEQYF. The CDR3 DNA follows: TGTGCCAGCAGTAGACAGGGGGTAGACTACGAGCAGTACTTC.

The rearrangement joins TRBV5-1 to TRBJ2-1; D call uncertain. Germline CDR1 reads SGHRS; CDR2 reads YFSETQ. The CDR3 extends over 12 amino acids. Trimming shortened V by 4 bases and J by 7 bases, and 9 bases separated the two germline ends. The CDR3 nucleotides are TGCGCCAGCAGCCCCAGTTTGAATGAGCAGTTCTTC. Encoded protein: CASSPSLNEQFF. Combining the CDR3 with reference TRBV5-1 and TRBJ2-1 gives the whole variable domain KAGVTQTPRYLIKTRGQQVTLSCSPISGHRSVSWYQQTPGQGLQFLFEYFSETQRNKGNFPGRFSGRQFSNSRSEMNVSTLELGDSALYLCASSPSLNEQFFGPGTRLTVL.

This chain uses TRBV5-1 with TRBJ2-2, with 11 nucleotides matching TRBD2. Looked up from germline, CDR1 is SGHRS and CDR2 is YFSETQ. Unmatched junction bases numbered 5, after V lost 2 bases and J lost 8 bases. This CDR3 contains 15 residues. DNA of the CDR3: TGCGCCAGCAGCTTTACTAGCGGGAGTTCGGGGGAGCTGTTTTTT. Translated: CASSFTSGSSGELFF.

The chain joins TRBV6-5 to TRBJ1-5; D remains ambiguous. The CDR3 has 14 amino acids. From germline, CDR1 is MNHEY and CDR2 SVGAGI. Trimming left V 0 bases short and J 5 bases short, with 8 bases between. The CDR3 coding sequence is TGTGCCAGCAGTTACTCGAGCGGAGATCAGCCCCAGCATTTT. This gives the protein CASSYSSGDQPQHF.

The rearrangement joins TRBV15 to TRBJ1-1; the match to TRBD1 covers 9 bases. This CDR3 is built from 15 residues. Germline CDR1 LNHNV, CDR2 YYDKDF (reference sequence). J was trimmed by 4 bases and V by 2 bases; bases with no gene match: 5. The CDR3 spells CATSRRQGGTTEAFF. The CDR3 DNA sequence: TGTGCCACCAGCAGAAGACAGGGGGGGACCACTGAAGCTTTCTTT.

The chain carries TRBV4-1 and TRBJ2-3; perhaps TRBD2 as D (6 bases). This CDR3 region has 12 residues. V lost 8 bases and J 6 bases, leaving 12 bases between the germline ends. Germline CDR1 reads MGHRA; CDR2 reads YSYEKL. CDR3 region: CASAGTLDTQYF. CDR3 nucleotide sequence: TGCGCCAGCGCGGGGACCTTGGATACGCAGTATTTT.

The DNA of the CDR3 is TGCGCCAGCAGCCGTACGGGGGGGCCCTACGAGCAGTACTTC. Protein product: CASSRTGGPYEQYF. The rearrangement uses TRBV5-1 and TRBJ2-7; TRBD2 matches 8 bases. Germline V gives CDR1 SGHRS, CDR2 YFSETQ. This CDR3 contains 14 residues. V lost 4 bases, J lost 2 bases, and 5 bases stayed unmatched.

The chain uses TRBV5-4 and TRBJ2-7; 7 bases line up with TRBD1. CDR3 length: 15 residues. J lost 1 base, V lost 2 bases, and 6 bases had no gene match. Germline V gene lookup returns CDR1 SGHNT and CDR2 YYREEE (reference sequence). This CDR3 is CASSLIGQESYEQYF. The CDR3 DNA reads TGTGCCAGCAGCTTAATTGGACAGGAATCCTACGAGCAGTACTTC.

A single count supports this clone. The J gene is TRBJ2-7, the V gene TRBV19; 9 bases are a match to TRBD1. V trimming: 10 bases; J trimming: 6 bases; junction bases outside the gene matches: 4. This CDR3 has 11 amino acids. CDR1 and CDR2 from the germline V gene are LNHDA and SQIVND (reference sequence). The CDR3 region has the DNA TGTGCCACCGACAGGGGGGGCGAGCAGTACTTC. This sequence encodes CATDRGGEQYF.

The chain recombines TRBV5-1 with TRBJ2-7, with 7 nucleotides matching TRBD1. Germline CDR1 is SGHRS and CDR2 is YFSETQ. V shed 0 bases, J shed 3 bases, and the junction held 3 bases outside the gene matches. The CDR3 length is 14 residues. The chain's CDR3 is CASSLETGSYEQYF. In DNA form, the CDR3 reads TGCGCCAGCAGCTTGGAGACAGGGAGCTACGAGCAGTACTTC. The entire variable domain, with the rest obtained from reference TRBV5-1 and TRBJ2-7, is as follows: KAGVTQTPRYLIKTRGQQVTLSCSPISGHRSVSWYQQTPGQGLQFLFEYFSETQRNKGNFPGRFSGRQFSNSRSEMNVSTLELGDSALYLCASSLETGSYEQYFGPGTRLTVT.